These T cell receptor beta chains were read from a single sample in a study of glioma-infiltrating T cells after dendritic cell vaccination. The table came from immunoSEQ multiplex PCR; TCRdb's copy has only in-frame clones and leaves some out. The sample includes fewer than 95,000 clones, less than 85% of them seen just once. This specimen consisted of blood, obtained after dendritic cell vaccination. The origin of the receptors is a human donor with glioblastoma. CDR3s include the opening cysteine and the closing phenylalanine or tryptophan. D genes are given only for firm matches. Clone size is not always given. Where it is, it says once, few, many or a class for expanded clones.

V	J	D	size	CDR3	DNA
TRBV19	TRBJ2-7	TRBD2	-	CASSRRLAGGYEQYF	TGTGCCAGTTCGAGACGACTAGCGGGAGGGTACGAGCAGTACTTC
TRBV4-1	TRBJ2-5	TRBD2	-	CASSQVWTSGGETQYF	TGCGCCAGCAGCCAAGTATGGACTAGCGGGGGAGAGACCCAGTACTTC
TRBV12-2	TRBJ2-7	-	few	CASRPSDRAPYEQYF	TGTGCAAGTCGCCCTAGCGACAGGGCGCCCTACGAGCAGTACTTC
TRBV9	TRBJ2-1	-	-	CASSVGPGSVEQFF	TGTGCCAGCAGCGTAGGGCCAGGGTCGGTTGAGCAGTTCTTC
TRBV2	TRBJ2-5	-	-	CASRRRDRETLQETQYF	TGTGCCAGCAGGAGACGGGACCGGGAGACCCTCCAAGAGACCCAGTACTTC
TRBV7-6	TRBJ1-1	-	-	CASSFPGLPEAFF	TGTGCCAGCAGCTTCCCAGGGCTTCCTGAAGCTTTCTTT
TRBV5-6	TRBJ1-4	-	-	CASSLGMGHITNEKLFF	TGTGCCAGCAGCTTGGGTATGGGACATATAACTAATGAAAAACTGTTTTTT
TRBV9	TRBJ2-1	-	-	CASSDRDGRYNEQFF	TGTGCCAGCAGCGATAGGGACGGGAGATACAATGAGCAGTTCTTC
TRBV27	TRBJ2-3	-	-	CASRRADNTDTQYF	TGTGCCAGCAGGCGAGCGGATAACACAGATACGCAGTATTTT
TRBV6-4	TRBJ2-3	-	-	CASSEAAGSSTDTQYF	TGTGCCAGCAGTGAGGCGGCGGGGAGTAGCACAGATACGCAGTATTTT
TRBV19	TRBJ2-5	-	few	CASSIGGFETQYF	TGTGCCAGTAGTATTGGGGGCTTCGAGACCCAGTACTTC
TRBV7-2	TRBJ2-3	TRBD2	-	CASSLWGTSGTDTQYF	TGTGCCAGCAGCTTATGGGGGACTAGTGGCACAGATACGCAGTATTTT
TRBV28	TRBJ1-1	-	-	CASSSAGTGLNTEAFF	TGTGCCAGCAGTTCCGCCGGAACAGGGTTGAACACTGAAGCTTTCTTT
TRBV5-4	TRBJ2-5	TRBD2	-	CASSLVNNGGSQYF	TGTGCCAGCAGCTTGGTGAACAACGGGGGGTCCCAGTACTTC
TRBV6-5	TRBJ2-1	TRBD1	-	CASSYRDRAPFNEQFF	TGTGCCAGCAGTTACCGTGACAGGGCCCCCTTCAATGAGCAGTTCTTC
TRBV21-1	TRBJ2-7	-	once	CASSRSGTSSYEQYF	TGTGCCAGCAGCAGGTCCGGGACATCTTCCTACGAGCAGTACTTC
TRBV5-1	TRBJ2-2	-	-	CASSEVLNTGELFF	TGCGCCAGCAGTGAGGTCTTGAACACCGGGGAGCTGTTTTTT
TRBV5-1	TRBJ1-2	TRBD1	-	CASRPGTGEMSYGYTF	TGCGCCAGCAGACCGGGGACAGGGGAAATGAGCTATGGCTACACCTTC
TRBV5-1	TRBJ1-2	TRBD1	-	CASSPGGDYGYTF	TGCGCCAGCAGCCCAGGGGGCGACTATGGCTACACCTTC
TRBV7-2	TRBJ1-2	-	-	CASSQRQPYGYTF	TGTGCCAGCAGCCAACGACAGCCATATGGCTACACCTTC
TRBV6-6	TRBJ1-4	-	-	CASSAQQGVNEKLFF	TGTGCCAGCAGCGCCCAACAGGGAGTTAATGAAAAACTGTTTTTT
TRBV7-2	TRBJ2-7	-	once	CASSSQGYYEQYF	TGTGCCAGCAGCTCGCAGGGCTACTACGAGCAGTACTTC
TRBV7-3	TRBJ2-6	-	-	CASSPYGQSSGANVLTF	TGTGCCAGCAGCCCGTACGGACAGAGCTCTGGGGCCAACGTCCTGACTTTC
TRBV27	TRBJ2-3	TRBD1	-	CASRSPGQGVRLAQYF	TGTGCCAGCAGGTCTCCGGGACAGGGGGTGCGTCTGGCGCAGTATTTT
TRBV7-3	TRBJ2-6	-	-	CASSANRGGGPGANVLTF	TGTGCCAGCAGCGCTAACAGGGGGGGCGGCCCTGGGGCCAACGTCCTGACTTTC
TRBV4-1	TRBJ2-6	TRBD2	-	CASKPGLAGAGANVLTF	TGCGCCAGCAAACCGGGACTAGCGGGGGCTGGGGCCAACGTCCTGACTTTC
TRBV7-2	TRBJ2-3	-	-	CASSPQSASTDTQYF	TGTGCCAGCAGCCCACAGTCCGCTAGCACAGATACGCAGTATTTT
TRBV7-2	TRBJ2-2	-	-	CASSPSRGELFF	TGTGCCAGCAGCCCGTCTCGGGGGGAGCTGTTTTTT
TRBV4-2	TRBJ2-3	-	-	CASSQDRWGDTDTQYF	TGTGCCAGCAGCCAAGACAGGTGGGGGGACACAGATACGCAGTATTTT
TRBV6-1	TRBJ1-2	-	few	CASSRDTAGVYGYTF	TGTGCCAGCAGTCGGGACACGGCCGGGGTCTATGGCTACACCTTC
TRBV29-1	TRBJ1-3	TRBD1	-	CSVDKGQGHSGNTIYF	TGCAGCGTTGATAAGGGACAGGGGCACTCTGGAAACACCATATATTTT
TRBV19	TRBJ1-5	TRBD1	-	CASSTQQGENQPQHF	TGTGCCAGTAGTACCCAACAGGGGGAGAATCAGCCCCAGCATTTT
TRBV11-2	TRBJ2-7	-	-	CASSLLQGAFEQYF	TGTGCCAGCAGCTTACTTCAGGGCGCTTTCGAGCAGTACTTC
TRBV25-1	TRBJ2-7	-	-	CASSEPSTGAYEQYF	TGTGCCAGCAGTGAACCCTCAACGGGAGCCTACGAGCAGTACTTC